Following are 23 T cell receptor beta chains from one sample sequenced in a study of blood T cell repertoires in COVID-19 (dated by TCRdb to the early 2020s). The library was obtained by the immunoSEQ multiplex PCR assay. Drawn from immuneACCESS, this table holds only the in-frame rearrangements with V and J called that TCRdb kept. Clones are partly lost; checked studies trace under half to an unresolved V gene and leave the rest unexplained. This sample is represented by under 300,000 clones; around 90% of them were singletons. The top ten hold 2.5% to 3.5% of the sample. The sample was PBMCs or T cells enriched from blood (not recorded which). All receptors come from a woman aged 45 to 65 who had recovered from COVID-19.

This rearrangement joins TRBV29-1 to TRBJ1-1, with a possible D match to TRBD1 (5 bases). V was trimmed by 2 bases and J by 4 bases, leaving 14 bases between them. There are 14 residues in the CDR3. Germline V CDR1 and CDR2: SQVTM, ANQGSEA. The chain's CDR3 is CSVEPGLRVTEAFF. The DNA of the CDR3 is TGCAGCGTTGAACCAGGGCTTCGCGTCACTGAAGCTTTCTTT.

This clone was seen once. V usage is TRBV28 and J usage is TRBJ1-5, with TRBD1 matching 7 bases. The V gene's germline CDR1 is MDHEN and CDR2 SYDVKM. J was trimmed by 5 bases and V by 7 bases; bases with no gene match: 2. CDR3 length equals 12 residues. The CDR3 is CASNTGDQPQHF. The CDR3 coding sequence is TGTGCCAGCAACACAGGGGATCAGCCCCAGCATTTT. Complete variable domain (other parts from reference TRBV28 and TRBJ1-5): DVKVTQSSRYLVKRTGEKVFLECVQDMDHENMFWYRQDPGLGLRLIYFSYDVKMKEKGDIPEGYSVSREKKERFSLILESASTNQTSMYLCASNTGDQPQHFGDGTRLSIL.

The gene calls are TRBV28 and TRBJ1-1; D call uncertain. There are 11 residues in the CDR3. Germline values: CDR1 MDHEN, CDR2 SYDVKM. Trimming removed 5 bases at V and 8 bases at J, with 9 bases between. The CDR3 sequence is CASSIQAEAFF. CDR3 bases: TGTGCCAGCAGTATCCAGGCGGAAGCTTTCTTT.

This clone was found a few times. The J gene is TRBJ1-5, the V gene TRBV18; no reliable D call. The ends were cut back, 3 bases at V and 2 bases at J, with 17 bases in the middle. CDR3 length: 17 amino acids. CDR1 KGHSH and CDR2 LQKENI come from the germline V gene. The CDR3 bases are TGTGCCAGCTCACCCCGGGAGAGTCGTGGTGGCAATCAGCCCCAGCATTTT. This codes for CASSPRESRGGNQPQHF.

This clone was counted only a few times. This chain joins TRBV5-6 and TRBJ2-1; D not certain. This CDR3 has 14 amino acids. V was pared by 0 bases and J by 3 bases, with 7 bases between. Germline V gene lookup returns CDR1 SGHDT and CDR2 YYEEEE. The DNA of the CDR3 is TGTGCCAGCAGCTTGGTGACTCACTACAATGAGCAGTTCTTC. Its translation: CASSLVTHYNEQFF.

The V and J genes are TRBV7-2 and TRBJ1-5; D is unresolved. The CDR3 length is 13 residues. Trimming pared 2 bases from V and 1 base from J, leaving 3 bases between. Germline CDR1 is SGHTA and CDR2 is FQGNSA. The CDR3, as DNA: TGTGCCAGCAGCTTACAAAGCAATCAGCCCCAGCATTTT. It encodes CASSLQSNQPQHF.

CDR3 loop: CASSIPPRDKDRISSGANVLTF. CDR3 bases: TGTGCCAGCAGCATACCACCCCGGGACAAAGACCGTATTAGCTCTGGGGCCAACGTCCTGACTTTC. V is TRBV9 and J is TRBJ2-6, with D maybe TRBD1 (6 bases). This CDR3 contains 22 residues. V was pared by 4 bases and J by 0 bases, with 29 bases between. Germline CDR1 reads SGDLS; CDR2 reads YYNGEE.

The rearrangement uses TRBV7-9 and TRBJ1-5; D is possibly TRBD1 (5 bases). The CDR3 spans 19 residues. Germline CDR1 is SEHNR and CDR2 is FQNEAQ (reference sequence). Trimming took off 1 base at V and 2 bases at J, with 21 bases between the two ends. DNA for the CDR3: TGTGCCAGCAGCTTAGAGGAGGGGCACCCTCGATGGGGCAATCAGCCCCAGCATTTT. It is translated as CASSLEEGHPRWGNQPQHF. Drawing the rest from reference TRBV7-9 and TRBJ1-5, the complete variable domain is DTGVSQNPRHKITKRGQNVTFRCDPISEHNRLYWYRQTLGQGPEFLTYFQNEAQLEKSRLLSDRFSAERPKGSFSTLEIQRTEQGDSAMYLCASSLEEGHPRWGNQPQHFGDGTRLSIL.

The chain couples TRBV24-1 to TRBJ2-1; 7 bases are a match to TRBD1. Looked up from germline, CDR1 is KGHDR and CDR2 is SFDVKD. The CDR3 contains 13 residues. V trimming: 9 bases; J trimming: 4 bases; junction bases outside the gene matches: 5. The CDR3 DNA reads as TGTGCCACCGGGACAGATGTATACAATGAGCAGTTCTTC. It encodes CATGTDVYNEQFF.

With regard to this clone: The sample carries other DNA sequences with the same CDR3. The V call is TRBV28, the J call TRBJ2-1, with 7 bases aligning to TRBD1. CDR1 is MDHEN, CDR2 SYDVKM, per germline. V was pared by 6 bases and J by 1 base, with 18 bases of the junction left unmatched. The CDR3 runs 19 residues. The CDR3 DNA sequence: TGTGCCAGCAGCAACCAAATATTCCGGGACAGCGGTTCCTACAATGAGCAGTTCTTC. Translating it yields CASSNQIFRDSGSYNEQFF.

The rearrangement links TRBV27 to TRBJ2-5; TRBD1 might be the D (5 bases). Germline V gene lookup returns CDR1 MNHEY and CDR2 SMNVEV (reference sequence). Trimming stripped 3 bases from V and 2 bases from J, with 7 bases between. This CDR3 has 13 residues. The CDR3 sequence: CASSLNRQETQYF. The CDR3 DNA follows: TGTGCCAGCAGTTTGAACAGGCAAGAGACCCAGTACTTC.

The chain employs TRBV10-3 and TRBJ1-2, with no clear D. V lost 2 bases, J lost 3 bases, and 13 bases lay in between. Germline V lookup: CDR1 ENHRY, CDR2 SYGVKD. The CDR3 is 15 residues long. CDR3 coding DNA: TGTGCCATCAGTGAGGGTCCGGAAGAGGACTATGGCTACACCTTC. This encodes CAISEGPEEDYGYTF.

V is TRBV5-8 and J is TRBJ2-5, with TRBD2 identical over 11 bases. This CDR3 has 18 residues. V lost 0 bases, J lost 2 bases, and 9 bases stayed unmatched. Germline loops: CDR1 SGHTS, CDR2 YDEGEE. The CDR3 nucleotides are TGTGCCAGCAGCTTGGGACTAGCGGGACTCAATCCTCAAGAGACCCAGTACTTC. It translates to CASSLGLAGLNPQETQYF.

This chain links TRBV18 with TRBJ2-7; TRBD2 matches 9 bases. This CDR3 has 14 amino acids. CDR1 KGHSH and CDR2 LQKENI come from the germline V gene. V shed 1 base and J 5 bases; nucleotides not matched to a gene: 3. The CDR3 region has the DNA TGTGCCAGCTCACCACTGCGGGAGGGCCACGAGCAGTACTTC. This encodes CASSPLREGHEQYF.

The chain employs TRBV2 and TRBJ2-5, with 11 bases identical to TRBD2. This CDR3 is 15 amino acids long. Trimming took 4 bases from V and 4 from J; bases not matched to a gene: 5. From germline, CDR1 is SNHLY and CDR2 FYNNEI. Here the CDR3 reads CASSVSLAGGETQYF. CDR3 sequence (DNA): TGTGCCAGCAGTGTAAGCCTAGCGGGGGGAGAGACCCAGTACTTC.

CDR3 DNA: TGTGCCAGCAGCCCTCGCAGTTCCGCGAACACCGGGGAGCTGTTTTTT. This translates into CASSPRSSANTGELFF. The rearrangement uses TRBV5-4 and TRBJ2-2; D is unresolved. The germline gives CDR1 SGHNT, CDR2 YYREEE (reference sequence). With 4 bases removed from V and 0 bases from J, the gap between germline ends came to 13 bases. The CDR3 consists of 16 residues.

This sequence joins TRBV27 and TRBJ1-2; 9 nucleotides line up with TRBD1. There are 15 residues in the CDR3. CDR1 is MNHEY and CDR2 is SMNVEV in the germline V gene (reference sequence). V was clipped by 5 bases and J by 4 bases; unmatched bases: 8. The CDR3, as DNA: TGTGCCAGCAGTACACGGACAGGGGCCGTCTATGGCTACACCTTC. Amino acids: CASSTRTGAVYGYTF.

This sequence joins TRBV7-2 and TRBJ1-4; perhaps TRBD1 as D (6 bases). V was trimmed by 5 bases and J by 8 bases, leaving 21 bases between them. Germline V gene lookup returns CDR1 SGHTA and CDR2 FQGNSA. CDR3 length: 16 residues. The CDR3 bases are TGTGCCAGCAGCCCAGGAGGTGGACAGAGGGGCGAAAAACTGTTTTTT. Its protein product is CASSPGGGQRGEKLFF.

This chain connects TRBV19 to TRBJ2-1, with TRBD2 identical over 8 bases. The CDR3 extends over 15 amino acids. Per the germline V gene, CDR1 is LNHDA and CDR2 is SQIVND (reference sequence). V trimming: 3 bases; J trimming: 4 bases; junction bases outside the gene matches: 5. CDR3 region: CASSISREVYNEQFF. The CDR3 DNA follows: TGTGCCAGTAGTATCTCGCGGGAGGTATACAATGAGCAGTTCTTC.

The chain joins TRBV7-9 to TRBJ2-1, with D perhaps TRBD1 (6 bases). The CDR3 runs 15 residues. Between the trimmed V and J ends, which lost 0 bases and 3 bases, there was a span of 9 bases. CDR1 SEHNR and CDR2 FQNEAQ come from the germline V gene (reference sequence). This CDR3 is CASSLAQGHYNEQFF. The CDR3 region has the DNA TGTGCCAGCAGCTTAGCGCAGGGACACTACAATGAGCAGTTCTTC.

The rearrangement uses TRBV30 and TRBJ1-2; TRBD1 aligns across 7 bases. The CDR3 runs 13 residues. CDR1 and CDR2 from the germline V gene are GTSNPN and SVGIG (reference sequence). Trimming at V came to 7 bases and at J to 1 base, leaving 6 bases not matched to a gene. CDR3 nucleotides: TGTGCCTCGGACAGGACAAATAACTATGGCTACACCTTC. Encoded protein: CASDRTNNYGYTF.

V is TRBV5-8 and J is TRBJ1-5, with 10 positions matching TRBD1. J was trimmed by 0 bases and V by 4 bases; bases with no gene match: 10. The CDR3 is made up of 18 amino acids. Germline V gene sequence: CDR1 SGHTS, CDR2 YDEGEE. The CDR3 here is CASSPLTGGLYSNQPQHF. In DNA, the CDR3 is TGTGCCAGCAGCCCGTTGACAGGGGGCCTTTATAGCAATCAGCCCCAGCATTTT.

The chain has TRBV7-9 and TRBJ2-1; 12 nucleotides agree with TRBD2. This CDR3 region has 15 residues. Unmatched junction bases numbered 10, after V lost 6 bases and J lost 10 bases. Germline-derived CDR1 and CDR2 are SEHNR and FQNEAQ (reference sequence). CDR3 DNA: TGTGCCAGCAGTGGACTAGCGGGACACGGAAGGGAGCAGTTCTTC. Translating gives CASSGLAGHGREQFF.